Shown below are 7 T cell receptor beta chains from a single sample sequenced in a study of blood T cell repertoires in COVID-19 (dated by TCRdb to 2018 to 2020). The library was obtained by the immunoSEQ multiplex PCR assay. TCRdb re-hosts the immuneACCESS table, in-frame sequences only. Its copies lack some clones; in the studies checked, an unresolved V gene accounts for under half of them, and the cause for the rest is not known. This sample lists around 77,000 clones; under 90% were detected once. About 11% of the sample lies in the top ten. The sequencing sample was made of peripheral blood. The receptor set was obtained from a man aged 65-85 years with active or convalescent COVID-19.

The CDR3 DNA reads TGCGCCAGCAGCTGGGGACAGGCGGAATATAATTCACCCCTCCACTTT. Translation gives CASSWGQAEYNSPLHF. This chain uses TRBV5-1 with TRBJ1-6, with TRBD1 matching over 8 bases. The V gene end was trimmed by 3 bases and the J gene end by 4 bases; junction bases not matched to a gene: 6. The CDR3 length is 16 residues. Germline V gene lookup returns CDR1 SGHRS and CDR2 YFSETQ.

The DNA of the CDR3 is TGTGCCAGCAGTTTCCAAGGACAGGGCTCTGGAAACACCATATATTTT. This gives the protein CASSFQGQGSGNTIYF. The chain employs TRBV2 and TRBJ1-3; 8 bases fit TRBD1. V shed 5 bases, J shed 0 bases, and the junction held 6 bases outside the gene matches. The CDR3 runs 16 residues. Germline V gene lookup returns CDR1 SNHLY and CDR2 FYNNEI. The full variable domain, with the rest looked up from reference TRBV2 and TRBJ1-3, is EPEVTQTPSHQVTQMGQEVILRCVPISNHLYFYWYRQILGQKVEFLVSFYNNEISEKSEIFDDQFSVERPDGSNFTLKIRSTKLEDSAMYFCASSFQGQGSGNTIYFGEGSWLTVV.

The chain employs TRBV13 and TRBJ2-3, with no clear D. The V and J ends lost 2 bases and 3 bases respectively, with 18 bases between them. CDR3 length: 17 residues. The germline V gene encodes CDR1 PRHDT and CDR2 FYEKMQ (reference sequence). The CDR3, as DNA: TGTGCCAGCAGCTTAAGGCGTGGCGGAACCACAACAGATACGCAGTATTTT. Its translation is CASSLRRGGTTTDTQYF.

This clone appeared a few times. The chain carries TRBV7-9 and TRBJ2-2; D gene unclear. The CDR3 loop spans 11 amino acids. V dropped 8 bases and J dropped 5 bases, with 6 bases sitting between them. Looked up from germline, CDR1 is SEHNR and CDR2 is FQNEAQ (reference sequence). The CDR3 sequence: CASRVTGELFF. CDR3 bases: TGTGCCAGCCGGGTTACCGGGGAGCTGTTTTTT.

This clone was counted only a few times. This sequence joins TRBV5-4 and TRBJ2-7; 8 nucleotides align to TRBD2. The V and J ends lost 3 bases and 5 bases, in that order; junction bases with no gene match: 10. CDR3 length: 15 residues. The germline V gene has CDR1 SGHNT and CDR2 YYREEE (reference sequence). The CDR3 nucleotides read TGTGCCAGCAGCTCTATGGGACTAGATAAACACGAGCAGTACTTC. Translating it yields CASSSMGLDKHEQYF.

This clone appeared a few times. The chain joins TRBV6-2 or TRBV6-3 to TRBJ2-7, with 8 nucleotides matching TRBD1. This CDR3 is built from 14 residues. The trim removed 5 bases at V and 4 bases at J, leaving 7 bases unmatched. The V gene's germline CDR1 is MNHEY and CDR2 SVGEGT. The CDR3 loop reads CASSSRGQAYEQYF. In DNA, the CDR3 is TGTGCCAGCAGTAGCAGGGGACAGGCTTACGAGCAGTACTTC.

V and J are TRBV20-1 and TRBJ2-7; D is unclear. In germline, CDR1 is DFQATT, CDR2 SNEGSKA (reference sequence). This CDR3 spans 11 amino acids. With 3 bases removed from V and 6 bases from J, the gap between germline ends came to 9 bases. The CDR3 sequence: CSARGVGEQYF. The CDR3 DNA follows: TGCAGTGCTAGGGGCGTGGGCGAGCAGTACTTC.